Each of the 18 T cell receptor beta chains below was sequenced from the same sample in a study of T cells expressing NK-cell markers. No DNA is given; TCRdb re-called the 5' RACE reads and lists each CDR3 protein once. The sample totals about 460,000 distinct CDR3 sequences. The sequencing input was blood T cells: a sorted CD56 or NKG2C T cell subset, CD4+ or CD8+ T cells, or bulk PBMC T cells (not recorded which). Receptor source: a woman aged 50 to 60 in good health.

The chain couples TRBV4-1 to TRBJ2-3; no DNA is available, so the TRBD2 call from TCRdb remains unchecked. Germline V CDR1 and CDR2: MGHRA, YSYEKL. CDR3 size: 17 residues. Here the CDR3 reads CASSQDAAGGLLDTQYF.

This chain uses TRBV29-1 with TRBJ2-7; TCRdb returns TRBD2, unconfirmable since there is no DNA. The V gene's germline CDR1 is SQVTM and CDR2 ANQGSEA. CDR3 length: 13 residues. The CDR3 sequence: CSGRDPLSYEQYF.

The chain couples TRBV4-2 to TRBJ1-2. The CDR3 runs 16 residues. Per germline, CDR1 LGHNA and CDR2 YNFKEQ. The CDR3: CASSQVSQSTNYGYTF.

The chain combines TRBV12-3 or TRBV12-4 with TRBJ2-7. The CDR3 consists of 13 residues. This CDR3 reads CASLDSLSYEQYF.

The V call is TRBV27, the J call TRBJ1-3. CDR1 and CDR2 from the germline V gene are MNHEY and SMNVEV (reference sequence). The CDR3 covers 12 residues. CDR3 amino acids: CASRSSGNTIYF.

This chain links TRBV5-1 with TRBJ1-1; TCRdb proposes TRBD1, but this gene call is untestable without DNA. Germline assignment: CDR1 SGHRS and CDR2 YFSETQ. There are 16 residues in the CDR3. The CDR3 spells CASSLDGTGSRTEAFF.

The chain couples TRBV12-3 or TRBV12-4 to TRBJ2-2; TCRdb calls TRBD1, which cannot be checked without DNA. The CDR3 sequence is 14 residues long. The CDR3 region is CASSPGQGVRELFF.

The chain joins TRBV5-5 to TRBJ2-2; TCRdb indicates TRBD2, and absent DNA this call remains unverified. The V gene's germline CDR1 is SGHKS and CDR2 YYEKEE (reference sequence). The CDR3 runs 16 residues. CDR3 sequence reads: CASREPGLTNTGELFF.

This chain links TRBV20-1 with TRBJ1-1. Germline loops: CDR1 DFQATT, CDR2 SNEGSKA (reference sequence). The CDR3 has 12 residues. The CDR3 loop is CSASRVDTEAFF.

V is TRBV4-1 and J is TRBJ2-5; without DNA, the TCRdb call of TRBD2 cannot be checked. This CDR3 is built from 16 residues. The germline gives CDR1 MGHRA, CDR2 YSYEKL. The CDR3 sequence: CASSPTYSGERETQYF.

The chain uses TRBV11-3 and TRBJ1-1; TCRdb selects TRBD1, and the lack of DNA leaves this call unchecked. The germline V gene encodes CDR1 SGHNT and CDR2 YENEEA. The CDR3 has 17 residues. The CDR3 region is CASRGSGTGVLYTEAFF.

This rearrangement joins TRBV12-3 or TRBV12-4 to TRBJ1-1; TCRdb returns TRBD1, unconfirmable since there is no DNA. The CDR3 covers 13 residues. The CDR3 is CASTYAGTAISFF.

The chain links TRBV19 to TRBJ1-2; TCRdb's D call of TRBD1 is untestable without DNA. Germline V gene lookup returns CDR1 LNHDA and CDR2 SQIVND (reference sequence). The CDR3 extends over 15 amino acids. The chain's CDR3 is CASELRGQGNYGYTF.

J is TRBJ2-2 and V is TRBV7-9; the TRBD1 assignment by TCRdb is unverifiable without DNA. In germline, CDR1 is SEHNR, CDR2 FQNEAQ (reference sequence). The CDR3 spans 14 residues. The CDR3 sequence is CASSLDPGSVELFF.

The CDR3 sequence is CASSPVGIVGSTQYF. The chain recombines TRBV7-2 with TRBJ2-3; lacking DNA, the TRBD2 call made by TCRdb goes unchecked. Germline loops: CDR1 SGHTA, CDR2 FQGNSA. The CDR3 totals 15 residues.

The chain links TRBV3-1 to TRBJ2-3; the TRBD2 assignment by TCRdb is unverifiable without DNA. Germline V CDR1 and CDR2: LGHDT, YNNKEL (reference sequence). The CDR3 totals 15 residues. CDR3 loop: CASSQDQAGKTTQYF.

The J gene is TRBJ2-3, the V gene TRBV5-1. CDR3 length: 12 amino acids. Germline-derived CDR1 and CDR2 are SGHRS and YFSETQ. The CDR3 region is CASSNGVDTQYF. The full variable domain, completed using reference TRBV5-1 and TRBJ2-3, is KAGVTQTPRYLIKTRGQQVTLSCSPISGHRSVSWYQQTPGQGLQFLFEYFSETQRNKGNFPGRFSGRQFSNSRSEMNVSTLELGDSALYLCASSNGVDTQYFGPGTRLTVL.

The chain joins TRBV5-1 to TRBJ1-1; the D call of TRBD1 rests on TCRdb alone, since no DNA is present to check it. Germline V gene sequence: CDR1 SGHRS, CDR2 YFSETQ. The CDR3 is 14 residues long. The CDR3: CASSFRTGYTEAFF.